This T cell receptor (beta chain) was captured in a study of technical replicates of blood from a few donors. Profiling relied on immunoSEQ multiplex PCR, and the TCRdb table lists in-frame clones only, not all of them. The table includes tens of thousands of clones, about 96% detected once. Trimming pared 4 bases from V and 0 bases from J, leaving 10 bases between. Per germline, CDR1 SGDLS and CDR2 YYNGEE. The CDR3 covers 14 residues. V is TRBV9 and J is TRBJ1-1, with a weak D call TRBD1 (5 bases). This TCR was sampled from a human donor in good health. The sequenced sample consisted of T cells isolated from PBMCs. This CDR3 reads CASSPGHLNTEAFF. The CDR3 DNA reads as TGTGCCAGCAGCCCAGGACACTTGAACACTGAAGCTTTCTTT.